What follows are 22 T cell receptor beta chains derived from one specimen sequenced in a study of shared clonotypes between healthy human individuals. TCRdb's copy holds only in-frame clones and misses some; the assay was immunoSEQ multiplex PCR. The sample includes about a million clones, 60% to 85% of them seen just once. The sequenced sample was memory CD4+ T cells from PBMCs. Subset given: CD45RA-negative fraction. Receptors were obtained from a man younger than 35 in good health. Some clones in this sample may be carry-over from other donors' samples.

The V gene is TRBV7-9, the J gene TRBJ2-2; D is unclear. V was clipped by 4 bases and J by 1 base, with 10 bases between them. The CDR3 covers 15 residues. Per the germline V gene, CDR1 is SEHNR and CDR2 is FQNEAQ (reference sequence). Here the CDR3 reads CASSSRKRNTGELFF. The CDR3 nucleotides read TGTGCCAGCAGCTCCCGAAAGAGGAACACCGGGGAGCTGTTTTTT.

Note on this clone: The same CDR3 also results from other DNA sequences found in this sample. The rearrangement links TRBV7-9 to TRBJ1-1; a possible D gene is TRBD1 (6 bases). The CDR3 has 12 amino acids. The germline CDR1 and CDR2 sequences are SEHNR and FQNEAQ (reference sequence). Trimming stripped 11 bases from V and 5 bases from J, with 15 bases between. CDR3 sequence (DNA): TGTGCCGCGTCAATCAGGGGTACTGAAGCTTTCTTT. Protein sequence: CAASIRGTEAFF.

V is TRBV25-1 and J is TRBJ2-7; D might be TRBD2 (5 bases). The length of the CDR3 is 16 residues. Germline V lookup: CDR1 MGHDK, CDR2 SYGVNS. Between the trimmed V and J ends, which lost 5 bases and 0 bases, there was a span of 17 bases. CDR3 loop: CASSPPGRVSSYEQYF. CDR3 sequence (DNA): TGTGCCAGCAGTCCCCCGGGAAGGGTGAGCTCCTACGAGCAGTACTTC.

The chain has TRBV2 and TRBJ2-5; tentatively, D is TRBD1 or TRBD2 (5 bases each). CDR1 is SNHLY, CDR2 FYNNEI, per germline. V lost 8 bases to trimming and J lost 3 bases, with 16 bases between them. The CDR3 contains 14 residues. The CDR3 region is CASGSLGREETQYF. The CDR3 DNA follows: TGTGCCAGCGGGTCCTTGGGGCGGGAAGAGACCCAGTACTTC. The full variable domain, its missing parts supplied by reference TRBV2 and TRBJ2-5, is EPEVTQTPSHQVTQMGQEVILRCVPISNHLYFYWYRQILGQKVEFLVSFYNNEISEKSEIFDDQFSVERPDGSNFTLKIRSTKLEDSAMYFCASGSLGREETQYFGPGTRLLVL.

The rearrangement joins TRBV5-4 to TRBJ2-2; 15 bases agree with TRBD2. The CDR3 covers 17 residues. The junction had 4 bases not matched to a gene; V was cut back by 4 bases and J by 3 bases. CDR1 is SGHNT and CDR2 is YYREEE in the germline V gene (reference sequence). The CDR3 region has the DNA TGTGCCAGCAGCCCAGGGACTAGCGGGAGGCACACCGGGGAGCTGTTTTTT. Protein product: CASSPGTSGRHTGELFF.

The V gene is TRBV5-4, the J gene TRBJ1-4, with a weak D call TRBD1 (5 bases). Germline V gives CDR1 SGHNT, CDR2 YYREEE (reference sequence). The ends were cut back, 1 base at V and 7 bases at J, with 20 bases in the middle. CDR3 size: 17 residues. CDR3 in amino acids: CASSLRQNALQREKLFF. CDR3 nucleotides: TGTGCCAGCAGCTTGCGACAGAACGCGCTTCAGCGTGAAAAACTGTTTTTT. The full variable domain, with the rest looked up from reference TRBV5-4 and TRBJ1-4, is ETGVTQSPTHLIKTRGQQVTLRCSSQSGHNTVSWYQQALGQGPQFIFQYYREEENGRGNFPPRFSGLQFPNYSSELNVNALELDDSALYLCASSLRQNALQREKLFFGSGTQLSVL.

The rearrangement links TRBV5-1 to TRBJ1-1; tentatively, D is TRBD1 (5 bases). In germline, CDR1 is SGHRS, CDR2 YFSETQ. This CDR3 has 14 residues. V shed 4 bases and J shed 0 bases, with 10 bases lying between them. The CDR3 coding sequence is TGCGCCAGCAGCGGCGGGGACCTGAACACTGAAGCTTTCTTT. It yields the protein CASSGGDLNTEAFF.

The V gene is TRBV19, the J gene TRBJ2-1; TRBD2 aligns across 14 bases. J lost 13 bases, V lost 3 bases, and 8 bases had no gene match. CDR1 LNHDA and CDR2 SQIVND come from the germline V gene (reference sequence). CDR3 length: 15 residues. This CDR3 reads CASSIGTSGRDRQFF. The CDR3 DNA reads TGTGCCAGTAGTATTGGGACTAGCGGGAGAGATAGACAGTTCTTC.

V is TRBV5-1 and J is TRBJ2-2; 8 positions agree with TRBD1. J was trimmed by 1 base and V by 4 bases; bases with no gene match: 9. Germline V CDR1 and CDR2: SGHRS, YFSETQ. The CDR3 loop spans 17 amino acids. CDR3 DNA: TGCGCCAGCAGCATACTTGCCGGGACAGGGAACACCGGGGAGCTGTTTTTT. This codes for CASSILAGTGNTGELFF. The whole variable domain, filled in from reference TRBV5-1 and TRBJ2-2, reads KAGVTQTPRYLIKTRGQQVTLSCSPISGHRSVSWYQQTPGQGLQFLFEYFSETQRNKGNFPGRFSGRQFSNSRSEMNVSTLELGDSALYLCASSILAGTGNTGELFFGEGSRLTVL.

The count of this clone is one. J is TRBJ2-1 and V is TRBV13; TRBD2 aligns across 13 bases. The germline V gene encodes CDR1 PRHDT and CDR2 FYEKMQ (reference sequence). CDR3 length: 16 residues. Trimming took 5 bases from V and 4 from J; bases not matched to a gene: 5. CDR3 in amino acids: CASSPLTSGRYNEQFF. The CDR3 DNA reads TGTGCCAGCAGCCCACTGACTAGCGGGAGGTACAATGAGCAGTTCTTC. Drawing the rest from reference TRBV13 and TRBJ2-1, the complete variable domain is AAGVIQSPRHLIKEKRETATLKCYPIPRHDTVYWYQQGPGQDPQFLISFYEKMQSDKGSIPDRFSAQQFSDYHSELNMSSLELGDSALYFCASSPLTSGRYNEQFFGPGTRLTVL.

In its sample, this clone was seen a few times. This rearrangement joins TRBV6-5 to TRBJ1-2; possible D gene TRBD1, 5 bases. This CDR3 comprises 15 residues. The V end was cut by 8 bases, the J end by 2 bases, with 18 bases between. From germline, CDR1 is MNHEY and CDR2 SVGAGI. CDR3 nucleotide sequence: TGTGCCAGCCGTGGTCAGGGTTCGGTGAACTATGGCTACACCTTC. Amino acid sequence: CASRGQGSVNYGYTF.

This clone came up a few times. V gene TRBV5-4 combines with J gene TRBJ2-1, with TRBD2 matching 7 bases. Germline CDR1 reads SGHNT; CDR2 reads YYREEE (reference sequence). V dropped 0 bases and J dropped 2; count of bases not matched to a gene: 5. This CDR3 region has 16 residues. Written as DNA, the CDR3 is TGTGCCAGCAGCTTGGCGCTAGCGGTCACCTACAATGAGCAGTTCTTC. Encoded protein: CASSLALAVTYNEQFF.

This clone was seen a handful of times. This chain connects TRBV5-1 to TRBJ1-2; D is unclear. The CDR3 spans 14 residues. The germline V and J ends were trimmed by 0 bases and 1 base, with 7 bases remaining between them. CDR1 and CDR2 (germline): SGHRS, YFSETQ. The CDR3, as DNA: TGCGCCAGCAGCTTGGTGGGTGGTAACTATGGCTACACCTTC. Amino acids: CASSLVGGNYGYTF. Looking up the rest from reference TRBV5-1 and TRBJ1-2 gives the full variable domain: KAGVTQTPRYLIKTRGQQVTLSCSPISGHRSVSWYQQTPGQGLQFLFEYFSETQRNKGNFPGRFSGRQFSNSRSEMNVSTLELGDSALYLCASSLVGGNYGYTFGSGTRLTVV.

This chain links TRBV18 with TRBJ1-6, with 9 bases aligning to TRBD1. The CDR3 runs to 16 residues. Trimming removed 4 bases from V and 7 bases from J; junction bases left unmatched: 8. Germline CDR1 is KGHSH and CDR2 is LQKENI. The CDR3 is CASSLAGTGRNSPLHF. The CDR3 DNA follows: TGTGCCAGCTCACTTGCCGGGACAGGGAGGAATTCACCCCTCCACTTT.

V and J are TRBV28 and TRBJ2-2; D is possibly TRBD1 or TRBD2 (6 bases each). From germline, CDR1 is MDHEN and CDR2 SYDVKM. Between the trimmed V and J ends, which lost 6 bases and 3 bases, there was a span of 14 bases. The CDR3 covers 15 residues. CDR3 loop: CASSKGGTDTGELFF. The CDR3 nucleotides read TGTGCCAGCAGCAAAGGGGGGACCGACACCGGGGAGCTGTTTTTT.

This chain uses TRBV10-3 with TRBJ2-3; possible D gene TRBD2, 5 bases. V was pared by 5 bases and J by 4 bases, with 13 bases between. In germline, CDR1 is ENHRY, CDR2 SYGVKD. This CDR3 contains 14 residues. CDR3 sequence reads: CAISPGSSADTQYF. In nucleotides, the CDR3 is TGTGCCATCAGTCCGGGGAGCTCTGCAGATACGCAGTATTTT.

The rearrangement links TRBV7-2 to TRBJ2-1; tentatively, D is TRBD2 (6 bases). The V gene lost 5 bases and the J gene lost 6 bases, with 17 bases spanning the gap. CDR1 and CDR2 from the germline V gene are SGHTA and FQGNSA. There are 15 residues in the CDR3. CDR3 loop: CASSPPGGRGNEQFF. In DNA, the CDR3 is TGTGCCAGCAGCCCCCCTGGGGGGAGAGGCAATGAGCAGTTCTTC.

CDR3 residues: CASSLSKQGKDTQYF. The CDR3, as DNA: TGTGCCAGCAGTTTATCGAAACAGGGGAAAGATACGCAGTATTTT. This chain links TRBV27 with TRBJ2-3; 7 nucleotides agree with TRBD1. Germline CDR1 and CDR2: MNHEY and SMNVEV (reference sequence). The J segment lost 5 bases and the V segment lost 0 bases, leaving 5 bases of the junction unmatched. The CDR3 totals 15 residues.

The chain joins TRBV6-5 to TRBJ1-2; D might be TRBD1 (5 bases). The germline V gene has CDR1 MNHEY and CDR2 SVGAGI. This CDR3 contains 16 residues. Deletions cut 0 bases from V and 0 bases from J, with 11 bases between. CDR3 amino acids: CASSYSRQLTNYGYTF. In nucleotides, the CDR3 is TGTGCCAGCAGTTACTCGAGACAGCTTACTAACTATGGCTACACCTTC.

To note about this clone: Other DNA sequences from this sample encode an identical CDR3 as well. The chain recombines TRBV20-1 with TRBJ1-1, with a weak D call TRBD1 (6 bases). Looked up from germline, CDR1 is DFQATT and CDR2 is SNEGSKA (reference sequence). V dropped 6 bases and J dropped 4 bases, with 9 bases sitting between them. The CDR3 has 11 amino acids. CDR3 amino acids: CSARGGTEAFF. The CDR3 nucleotides read TGCAGTGCCAGGGGCGGCACTGAAGCTTTCTTT.

This chain links TRBV7-7 with TRBJ2-7, with D possibly matching TRBD1 (5 bases). This CDR3 spans 13 amino acids. The V and J ends lost 4 bases and 5 bases respectively, with 12 bases between them. Germline lookup yields CDR1 SSHAT and CDR2 FNYEAQ (reference sequence). The CDR3 DNA sequence: TGTGCCAGCAGCTCGGACATGGGGAACGAGCAGTACTTC. It is translated as CASSSDMGNEQYF. The full variable domain, its missing parts supplied by reference TRBV7-7 and TRBJ2-7, is GAGVSQSPRYKVTKRGQDVTLRCDPISSHATLYWYQQALGQGPEFLTYFNYEAQPDKSGLPSDRFSAERPEGSISTLTIQRTEQRDSAMYRCASSSDMGNEQYFGPGTRLTVT.

The chain uses TRBV28 and TRBJ2-7, with D possibly called TRBD1 or TRBD2 (6 bases each). The CDR3 is 15 amino acids. From germline, CDR1 is MDHEN and CDR2 SYDVKM. Trimming shortened V by 6 bases and J by 2 bases, and 17 bases separated the two germline ends. CDR3 nucleotide sequence: TGTGCCAGCAGCAGTGGGGGGCCCCGGGCCTACGAGCAGTACTTC. Its protein product is CASSSGGPRAYEQYF.